Detailed here is one T cell receptor (beta chain). Following extraction, RNA underwent reverse transcription to cDNA, which served as the sequencing template. Measured with immunoSEQ multiplex PCR; TCRdb has only the in-frame clones, and not every one. The sample yields more than 140,000 clones, approximately 86% seen once. The sample belongs to a study of CD8+ T cells in alopecia areata. Regarding treatment: oral pan-JAK inhibitor, 5-10 mg twice daily. Germline-derived CDR1 and CDR2 are SGHDT and YYEEEE. Trimming removed 5 bases from V and 0 bases from J, with 12 bases in between. This CDR3 spans 15 amino acids.

This TCR was recovered from a human donor with alopecia areata. This chain uses TRBV5-6 with TRBJ2-1; no clear D gene. The material was CD8+ T cells sorted from blood, obtained at week 4, from a patient treated with tofacitinib. CDR3 in amino acids: CASSWGESSYNEQFF. The CDR3 bases are TGTGCCAGCAGTTGGGGTGAGAGCTCCTACAATGAGCAGTTCTTC.